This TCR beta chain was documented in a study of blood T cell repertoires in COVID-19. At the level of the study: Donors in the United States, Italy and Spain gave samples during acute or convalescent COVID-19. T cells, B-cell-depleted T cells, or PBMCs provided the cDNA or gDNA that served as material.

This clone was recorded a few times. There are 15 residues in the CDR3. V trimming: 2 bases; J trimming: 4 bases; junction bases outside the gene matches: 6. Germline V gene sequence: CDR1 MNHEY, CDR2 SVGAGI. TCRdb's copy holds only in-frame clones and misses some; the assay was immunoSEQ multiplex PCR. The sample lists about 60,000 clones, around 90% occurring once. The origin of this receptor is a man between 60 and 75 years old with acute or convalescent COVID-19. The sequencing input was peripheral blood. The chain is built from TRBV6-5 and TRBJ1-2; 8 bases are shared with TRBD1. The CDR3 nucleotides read TGTGCCAGCAGTTACCTACAGGGGGATTTCTATGGCTACACCTTC. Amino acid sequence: CASSYLQGDFYGYTF.